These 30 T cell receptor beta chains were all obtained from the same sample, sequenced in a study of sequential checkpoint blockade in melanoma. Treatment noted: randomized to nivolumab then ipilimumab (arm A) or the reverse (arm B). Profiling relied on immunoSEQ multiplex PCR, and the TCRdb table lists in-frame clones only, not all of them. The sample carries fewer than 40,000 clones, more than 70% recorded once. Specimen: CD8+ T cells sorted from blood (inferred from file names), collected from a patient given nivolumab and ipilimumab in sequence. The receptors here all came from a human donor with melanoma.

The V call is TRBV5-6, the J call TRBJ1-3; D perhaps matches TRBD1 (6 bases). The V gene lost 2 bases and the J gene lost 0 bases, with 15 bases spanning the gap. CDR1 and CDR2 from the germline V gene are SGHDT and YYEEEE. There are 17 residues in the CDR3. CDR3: CASSLTGHRNSGNTIYF. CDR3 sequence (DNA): TGTGCCAGCAGCTTAACGGGACACCGGAACTCTGGAAACACCATATATTTT.

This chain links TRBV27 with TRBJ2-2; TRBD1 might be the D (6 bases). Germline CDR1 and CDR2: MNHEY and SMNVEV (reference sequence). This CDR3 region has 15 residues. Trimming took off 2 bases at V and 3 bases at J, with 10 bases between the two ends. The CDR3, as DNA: TGTGCCAGCAGTTTAACCAGGGGAGACACCGGGGAGCTGTTTTTT. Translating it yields CASSLTRGDTGELFF.

CDR3 loop: CASSLGVGGANTYNEQFF. CDR3 nucleotides: TGTGCCAGCAGCTTAGGGGTGGGGGGAGCTAACACCTACAATGAGCAGTTCTTC. The gene calls are TRBV7-6 and TRBJ2-1; the D gene is possibly TRBD2 (6 bases). V was shortened by 1 base and J by 2 bases, with 18 bases between the two germline ends. The germline V gene has CDR1 SGHVS and CDR2 FNYEAQ. This CDR3 contains 18 residues.

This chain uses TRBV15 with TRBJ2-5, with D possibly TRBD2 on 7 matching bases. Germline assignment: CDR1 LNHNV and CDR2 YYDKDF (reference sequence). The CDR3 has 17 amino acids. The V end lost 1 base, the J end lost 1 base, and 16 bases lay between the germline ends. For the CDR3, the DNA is TGTGCCACCAGCAGAGGACGGGGGGACACGACCCAAGAGACCCAGTACTTC. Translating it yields CATSRGRGDTTQETQYF. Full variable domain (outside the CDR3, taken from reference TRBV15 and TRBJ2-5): DAMVIQNPRYQVTQFGKPVTLSCSQTLNHNVMYWYQQKSSQAPKLLFHYYDKDFNNEADTPDNFQSRRPNTSFCFLDIRSPGLGDTAMYLCATSRGRGDTTQETQYFGPGTRLLVL.

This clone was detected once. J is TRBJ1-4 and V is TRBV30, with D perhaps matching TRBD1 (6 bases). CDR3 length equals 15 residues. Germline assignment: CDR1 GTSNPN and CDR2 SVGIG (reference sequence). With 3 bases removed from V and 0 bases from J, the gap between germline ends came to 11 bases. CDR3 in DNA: TGTGCCTGGAGCGTTGGGACAACAACTAATGAAAAACTGTTTTTT. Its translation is CAWSVGTTTNEKLFF.

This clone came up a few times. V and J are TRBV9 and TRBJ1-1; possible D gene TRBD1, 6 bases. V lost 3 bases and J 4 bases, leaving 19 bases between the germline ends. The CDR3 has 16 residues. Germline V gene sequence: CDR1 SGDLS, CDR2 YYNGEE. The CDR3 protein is CASSATGFLGVTEAFF. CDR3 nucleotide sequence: TGTGCCAGCAGCGCTACAGGGTTTCTTGGGGTCACTGAAGCTTTCTTT.

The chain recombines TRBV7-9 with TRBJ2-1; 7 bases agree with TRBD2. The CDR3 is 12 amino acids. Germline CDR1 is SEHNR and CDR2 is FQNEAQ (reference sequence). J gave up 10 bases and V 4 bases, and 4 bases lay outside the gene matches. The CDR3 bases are TGTGCCAGCAGCTATCCAGCGGGGGAGCAGTTCTTC. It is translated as CASSYPAGEQFF.

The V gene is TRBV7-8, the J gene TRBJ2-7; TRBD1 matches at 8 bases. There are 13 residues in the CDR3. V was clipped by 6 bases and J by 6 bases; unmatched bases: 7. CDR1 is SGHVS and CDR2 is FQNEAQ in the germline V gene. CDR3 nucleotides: TGTGCCAGCAGAGTCGGACAGGGAGGCGAGCAGTACGTC. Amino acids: CASRVGQGGEQYV.

The CDR3 bases are TGTGCCAGCAGCTTAGCGCTAGCGGGAATCTACAATGAGCAGTTCTTC. Protein sequence: CASSLALAGIYNEQFF. The V and J genes are TRBV7-9 and TRBJ2-1; 9 bases map to TRBD2. The CDR3 is 16 residues long. Germline V gene lookup returns CDR1 SEHNR and CDR2 FQNEAQ (reference sequence). V dropped 0 bases and J dropped 3; count of bases not matched to a gene: 3.

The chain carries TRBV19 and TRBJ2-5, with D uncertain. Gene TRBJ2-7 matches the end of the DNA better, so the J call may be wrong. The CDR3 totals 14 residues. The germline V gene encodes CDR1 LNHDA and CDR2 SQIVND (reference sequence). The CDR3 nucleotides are TGTGCCAGTAGTCGACTCGACTCCGGCTACGAGCAGTACTTC. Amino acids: CASSRLDSGYEQYF.

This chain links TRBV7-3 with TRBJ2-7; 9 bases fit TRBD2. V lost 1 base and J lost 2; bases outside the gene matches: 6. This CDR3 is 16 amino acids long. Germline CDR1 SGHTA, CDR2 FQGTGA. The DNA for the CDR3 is TGTGCCAGCAGCTTAAGTGGCGGGAGGGCCACCTACGAGCAGTACTTC. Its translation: CASSLSGGRATYEQYF.

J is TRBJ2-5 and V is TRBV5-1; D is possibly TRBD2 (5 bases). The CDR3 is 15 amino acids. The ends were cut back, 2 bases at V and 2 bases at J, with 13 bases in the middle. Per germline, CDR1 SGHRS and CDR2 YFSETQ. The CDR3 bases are TGCGCCAGCAGCTTACTAGGTCCCCTACAAGAGACCCAGTACTTC. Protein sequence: CASSLLGPLQETQYF.

CDR3 bases: TGCGCCAGCAGCCAAGATGTGCAGTTCTACGAGCAGTACTTC. It specifies CASSQDVQFYEQYF. The chain couples TRBV4-1 to TRBJ2-7; the D is unclear. The CDR3 runs 14 residues. From germline, CDR1 is MGHRA and CDR2 YSYEKL. The ends were cut back, 0 bases at V and 3 bases at J, with 9 bases in the middle.

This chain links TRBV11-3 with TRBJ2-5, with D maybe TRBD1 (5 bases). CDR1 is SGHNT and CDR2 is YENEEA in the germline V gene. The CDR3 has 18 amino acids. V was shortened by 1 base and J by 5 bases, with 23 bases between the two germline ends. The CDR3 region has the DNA TGTGCCAGCAGCTTAGCTTTCAGGGAAGAAGAGGTTTGGGAGACCCAGTACTTC. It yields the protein CASSLAFREEEVWETQYF.

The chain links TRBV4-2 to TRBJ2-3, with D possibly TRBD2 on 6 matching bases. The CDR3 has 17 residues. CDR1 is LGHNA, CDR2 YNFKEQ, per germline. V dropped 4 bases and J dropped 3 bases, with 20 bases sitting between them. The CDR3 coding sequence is TGTGCCAGCAGCCCGAGAGGAGCGGGTGGGCCAACAGATACGCAGTATTTT. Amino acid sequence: CASSPRGAGGPTDTQYF.

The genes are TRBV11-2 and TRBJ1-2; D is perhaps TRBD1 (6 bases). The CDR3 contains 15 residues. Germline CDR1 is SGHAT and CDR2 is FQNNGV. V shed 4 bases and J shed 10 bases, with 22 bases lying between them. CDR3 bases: TGTGCCAGCAGCTCCCCGGCGACAGGATTTCCCCCCTACACCTTC. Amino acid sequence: CASSSPATGFPPYTF.

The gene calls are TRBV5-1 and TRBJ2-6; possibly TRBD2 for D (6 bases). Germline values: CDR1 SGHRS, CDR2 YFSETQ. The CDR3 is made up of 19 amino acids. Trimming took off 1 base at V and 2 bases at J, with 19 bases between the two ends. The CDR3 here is CASSLPQHLSGAGANVLTF. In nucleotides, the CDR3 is TGCGCCAGCAGCTTGCCCCAACACTTGTCGGGGGCTGGGGCCAACGTCCTGACTTTC.

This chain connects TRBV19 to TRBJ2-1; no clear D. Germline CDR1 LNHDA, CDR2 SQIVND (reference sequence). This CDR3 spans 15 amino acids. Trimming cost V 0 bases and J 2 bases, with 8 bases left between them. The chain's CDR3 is CASSIDGRTYNEQFF. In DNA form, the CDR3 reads TGTGCCAGTAGTATAGATGGCAGAACCTACAATGAGCAGTTCTTC. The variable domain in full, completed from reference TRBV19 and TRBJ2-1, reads DGGITQSPKYLFRKEGQNVTLSCEQNLNHDAMYWYRQDPGQGLRLIYYSQIVNDFQKGDIAEGYSVSREKKESFPLTVTSAQKNPTAFYLCASSIDGRTYNEQFFGPGTRLTVL.

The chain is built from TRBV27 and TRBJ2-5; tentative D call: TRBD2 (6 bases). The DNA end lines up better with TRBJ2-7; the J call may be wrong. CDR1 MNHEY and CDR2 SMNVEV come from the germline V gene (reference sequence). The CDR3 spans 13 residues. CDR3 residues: CASSLVAGNEQYF. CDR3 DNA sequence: TGTGCCAGCAGTTTGGTTGCGGGGAACGAGCAGTACTTC.

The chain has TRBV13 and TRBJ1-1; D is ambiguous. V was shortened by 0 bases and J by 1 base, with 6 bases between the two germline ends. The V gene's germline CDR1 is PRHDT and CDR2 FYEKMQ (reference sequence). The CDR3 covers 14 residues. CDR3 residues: CASSLGPTNTEAFF. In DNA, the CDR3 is TGTGCCAGCAGCTTAGGGCCTACGAACACTGAAGCTTTCTTT.

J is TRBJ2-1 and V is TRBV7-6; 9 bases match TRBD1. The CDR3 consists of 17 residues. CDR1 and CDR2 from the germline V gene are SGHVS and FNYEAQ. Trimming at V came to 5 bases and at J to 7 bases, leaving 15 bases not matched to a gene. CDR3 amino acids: CASSVIPGQGPWNEQFF. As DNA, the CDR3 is TGTGCCAGCAGCGTAATACCGGGACAGGGCCCCTGGAATGAGCAGTTCTTC.

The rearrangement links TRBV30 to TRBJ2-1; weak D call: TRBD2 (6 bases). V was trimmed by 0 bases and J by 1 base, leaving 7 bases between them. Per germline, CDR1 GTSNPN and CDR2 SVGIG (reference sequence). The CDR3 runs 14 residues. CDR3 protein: CAWSVGGSYNEQFF. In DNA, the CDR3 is TGTGCCTGGAGTGTGGGGGGATCCTACAATGAGCAGTTCTTC.

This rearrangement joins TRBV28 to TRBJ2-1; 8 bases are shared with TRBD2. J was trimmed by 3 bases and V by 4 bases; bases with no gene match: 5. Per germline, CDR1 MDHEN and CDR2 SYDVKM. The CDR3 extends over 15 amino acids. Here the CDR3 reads CASSYGRAYYNEQFF. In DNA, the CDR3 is TGTGCCAGCAGTTACGGGAGGGCCTACTACAATGAGCAGTTCTTC.

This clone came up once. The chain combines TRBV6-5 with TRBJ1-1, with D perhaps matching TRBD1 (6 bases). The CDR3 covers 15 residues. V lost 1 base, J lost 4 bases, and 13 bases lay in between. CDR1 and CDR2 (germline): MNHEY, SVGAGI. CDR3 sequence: CASSYFGQGSTEAFF. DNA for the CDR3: TGTGCCAGCAGTTACTTCGGGCAGGGGAGCACTGAAGCTTTCTTT.

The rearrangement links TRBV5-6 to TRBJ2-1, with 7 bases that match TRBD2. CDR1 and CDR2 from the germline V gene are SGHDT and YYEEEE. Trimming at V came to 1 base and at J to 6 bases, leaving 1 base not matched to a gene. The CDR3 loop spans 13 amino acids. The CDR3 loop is CASSLLAANEQFF. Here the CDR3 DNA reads TGTGCCAGCAGCTTGCTAGCGGCCAATGAGCAGTTCTTC.

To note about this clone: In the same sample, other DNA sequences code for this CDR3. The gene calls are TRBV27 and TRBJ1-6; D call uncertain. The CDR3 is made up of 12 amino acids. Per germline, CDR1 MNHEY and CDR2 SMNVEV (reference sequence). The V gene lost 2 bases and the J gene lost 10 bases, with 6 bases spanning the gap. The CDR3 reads CASSLGASPLHF. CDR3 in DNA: TGTGCCAGCAGTTTAGGAGCCTCACCCCTCCACTTT.

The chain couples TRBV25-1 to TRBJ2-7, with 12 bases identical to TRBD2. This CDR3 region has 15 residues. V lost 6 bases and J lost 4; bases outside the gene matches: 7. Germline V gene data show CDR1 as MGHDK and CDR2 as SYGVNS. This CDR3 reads CASRVRGLAGYEQYF. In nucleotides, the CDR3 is TGTGCCAGCAGAGTAAGAGGACTAGCGGGATACGAGCAGTACTTC.

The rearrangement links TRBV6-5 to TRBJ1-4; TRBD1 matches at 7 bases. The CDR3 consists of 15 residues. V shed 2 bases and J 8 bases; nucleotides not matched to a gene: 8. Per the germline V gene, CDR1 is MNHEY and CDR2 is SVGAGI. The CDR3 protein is CASSYGGDRDEKLFF. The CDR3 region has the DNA TGTGCCAGCAGTTACGGGGGAGACAGGGACGAAAAACTGTTTTTT.

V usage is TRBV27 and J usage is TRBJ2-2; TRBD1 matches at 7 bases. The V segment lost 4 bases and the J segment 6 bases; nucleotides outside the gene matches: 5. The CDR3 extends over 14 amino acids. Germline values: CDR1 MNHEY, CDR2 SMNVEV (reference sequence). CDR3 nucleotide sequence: TGTGCCAGCAGTTACGTCCAGGGGGCCGGGGAGCTGTTTTTT. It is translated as CASSYVQGAGELFF.

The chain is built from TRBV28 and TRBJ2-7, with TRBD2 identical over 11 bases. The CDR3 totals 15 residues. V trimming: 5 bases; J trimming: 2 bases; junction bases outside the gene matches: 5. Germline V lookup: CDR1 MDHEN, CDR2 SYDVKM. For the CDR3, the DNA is TGTGCCAGCAGTCCACTAGCGGGAGTGGCCTACGAGCAGTACGTC. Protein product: CASSPLAGVAYEQYV.